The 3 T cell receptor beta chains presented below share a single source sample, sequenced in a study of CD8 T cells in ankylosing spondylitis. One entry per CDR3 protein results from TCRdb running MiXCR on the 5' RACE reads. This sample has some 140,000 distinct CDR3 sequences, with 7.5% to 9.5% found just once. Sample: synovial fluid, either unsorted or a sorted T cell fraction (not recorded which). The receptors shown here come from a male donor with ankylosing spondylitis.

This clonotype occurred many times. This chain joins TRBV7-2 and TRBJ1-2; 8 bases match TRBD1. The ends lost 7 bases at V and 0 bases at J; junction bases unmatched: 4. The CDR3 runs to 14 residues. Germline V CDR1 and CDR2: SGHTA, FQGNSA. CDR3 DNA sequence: TGTGCCAGCAACCCGACAGGGGCTAACTATGGCTACACCTTC. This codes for CASNPTGANYGYTF.

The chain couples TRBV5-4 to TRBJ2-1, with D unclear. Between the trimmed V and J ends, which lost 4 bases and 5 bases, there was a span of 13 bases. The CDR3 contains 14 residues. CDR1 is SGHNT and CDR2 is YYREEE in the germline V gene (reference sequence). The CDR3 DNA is TGTGCCAGCAGCCCCGTTGTTGGTAACAATGAGCAGTTCTTC. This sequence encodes CASSPVVGNNEQFF.

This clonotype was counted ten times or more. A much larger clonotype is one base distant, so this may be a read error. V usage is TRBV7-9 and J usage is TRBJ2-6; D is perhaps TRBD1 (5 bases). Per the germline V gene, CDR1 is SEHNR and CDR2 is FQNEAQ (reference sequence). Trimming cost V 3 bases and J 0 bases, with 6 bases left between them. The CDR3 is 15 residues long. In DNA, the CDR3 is TGTGCCAGCAGCTTGACAGCCTCTGGGGCCAACGTCCTGACTTTC. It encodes CASSLTASGANVLTF.